The T cell receptor (beta chain) under discussion was sequenced for a study of T-cell memory formation after mild COVID-19. Overall study: Each donor largely had its own TCR clusters. Study findings and constraints: Whereas later expanders leaned CD4+, clones contracting day 15 to 85 showed a balanced CD4/CD8 makeup. CM and EM subsets held most contracting CD4+ clones; EMRA held CD8+ ones.

The V gene's germline CDR1 is SGHRS and CDR2 YFSETQ. Between the trimmed V and J ends, which lost 1 base and 4 bases, there was a span of 10 bases. This CDR3 contains 14 residues. This clonotype came up a few times. Its antigen is unknown. Constant-segment-primed 5'RACE gave TCR alpha and TCR beta cDNA libraries with sample barcodes and UMIs. One entry per CDR3 protein, called by TCRdb with MiXCR from the 5' RACE reads. The sample includes some 260,000 distinct CDR3 sequences, about a sixth of them seen just once. V gene TRBV5-1 combines with J gene TRBJ2-3, with a possible D match to TRBD2 (5 bases). Sequencing was performed on PBMCs or a T cell subset sorted from them (not recorded which). The source of this sequence is a man aged 18 to 29 who had mild COVID-19 (a few samples of this study predate the infection). Cell type and time point are not known. The CDR3: CASSLWVGADTQYF. In DNA form, the CDR3 reads TGCGCCAGCAGCTTGTGGGTCGGGGCAGATACGCAGTATTTT.